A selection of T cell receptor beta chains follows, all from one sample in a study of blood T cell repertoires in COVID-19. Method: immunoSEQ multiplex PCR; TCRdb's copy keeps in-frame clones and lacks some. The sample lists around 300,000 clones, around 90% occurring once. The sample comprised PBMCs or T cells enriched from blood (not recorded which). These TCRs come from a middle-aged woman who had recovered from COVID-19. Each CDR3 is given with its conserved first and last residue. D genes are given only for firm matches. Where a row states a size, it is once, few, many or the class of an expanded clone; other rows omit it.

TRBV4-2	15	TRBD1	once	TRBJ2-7	TGTGCCAGCAGCCAAGACCTAACAGGGGTTCGGGAGCAGTACTTC	CASSQDLTGVREQYF
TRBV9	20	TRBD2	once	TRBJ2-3	TGTGCCAGCAGCCCCGGGACTAGCGGGGGGACCCGAGCCCCCACAGATACGCAGTATTTT	CASSPGTSGGTRAPTDTQYF
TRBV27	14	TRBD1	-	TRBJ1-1	TGTGCCAGCAGTACCCGACAGGGCTTCACTGAAGCTTTCTTT	CASSTRQGFTEAFF
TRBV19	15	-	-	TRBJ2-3	TGTGCCAGTAGTATAGGGCGCGGGTGGGGAGATACGCAGTATTTT	CASSIGRGWGDTQYF
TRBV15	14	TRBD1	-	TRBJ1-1	TGTGCCACCGGACAGGAGTTTTGGAACACTGAAGCTTTCTTT	CATGQEFWNTEAFF
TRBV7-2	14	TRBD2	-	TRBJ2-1	TGTGCCAGCAGACCAACTAGCGCGAGGAATGAGCAGTTCTTC	CASRPTSARNEQFF
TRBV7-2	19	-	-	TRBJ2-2	TGTGCCAGCAGCTTATCCCCGGGGACTGGGAAGAGTTTTGTGGGGGAGCTGTTTTTT	CASSLSPGTGKSFVGELFF
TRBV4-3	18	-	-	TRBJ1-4	TGCGCCAGCAGCCAAGACCCAGCTGGAGCGGCCGTGGGCGAAAAACTGTTTTTT	CASSQDPAGAAVGEKLFF
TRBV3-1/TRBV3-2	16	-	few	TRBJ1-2	TGTGCCAGCAGCCAAGCGGGCGGGGGCGCTAACTATGGCTACACCTTC	CASSQAGGGANYGYTF
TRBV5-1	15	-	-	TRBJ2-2	TGCGCCAGCAGCTTGGCCGAGGGGGTCACCGGGGAGCTGTTTTTT	CASSLAEGVTGELFF
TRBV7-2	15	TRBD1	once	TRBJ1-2	TGTGCCAGCAGCCCCCGACAGGGAGTATTTTATGGCTACACCTTC	CASSPRQGVFYGYTF
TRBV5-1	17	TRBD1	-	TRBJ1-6	TGCGCCAGCAGCGTAGGACAGGGAGGATCCTATAATTCACCCCTCCACTTT	CASSVGQGGSYNSPLHF
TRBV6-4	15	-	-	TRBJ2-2	TGTGCCAGCAGTCTTGACTTAGGAAGCACCGGGGAGCTGTTTTTT	CASSLDLGSTGELFF
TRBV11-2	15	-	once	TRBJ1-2	TGTGCCAGCAGCCCCCAGGCAGGATCAACCTATGGCTACACCTTC	CASSPQAGSTYGYTF
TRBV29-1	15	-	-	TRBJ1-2	TGCAGCGTTGAAGATCTATGGGAGGAAAATTATGGCTACACCTTC	CSVEDLWEENYGYTF
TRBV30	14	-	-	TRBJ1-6	TGTGCCTGGGTGGGAGACAGGATCAATTCACCCCTCCACTTT	CAWVGDRINSPLHF
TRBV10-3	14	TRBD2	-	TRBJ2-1	TGTGCCATCAGTGCTAGCGGGGGTGTGGATGAGCAGTTCTTC	CAISASGGVDEQFF
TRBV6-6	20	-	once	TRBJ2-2	TGTGCCAGCAGTCACAGGTCCCCCCAGGGTGGGGGGAAGAGGTCCGGGGAGCTGTTTTTT	CASSHRSPQGGGKRSGELFF
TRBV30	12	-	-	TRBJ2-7	TGTGCCTGGGGATCCCCTCGTCACGAGCAGTACTTC	CAWGSPRHEQYF
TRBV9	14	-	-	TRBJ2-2	TGTGCCAGCAGCGCCAGGACTCACACCGGGGAGCTGTTTTTT	CASSARTHTGELFF
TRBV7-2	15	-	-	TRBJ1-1	TGTGCCAGCAGCTTAAGCACAGTCTCGAACACTGAAGCTTTCTTT	CASSLSTVSNTEAFF
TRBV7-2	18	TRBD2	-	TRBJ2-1	TGTGCCAGCAGCTTACTGCGACTAGCGGGGGGGGACTACAATGAGCAGTTCTTC	CASSLLRLAGGDYNEQFF
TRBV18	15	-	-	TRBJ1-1	TGTGCCAGCTCCCCTTCGGGCAGGGAGAACACTGAAGCTTTCTTT	CASSPSGRENTEAFF
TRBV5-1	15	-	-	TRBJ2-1	TGCGCCAGCAGCTTGACGCTAGCGCAAAACAATGAGCAGTTCTTC	CASSLTLAQNNEQFF
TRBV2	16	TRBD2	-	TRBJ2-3	TGTGCCAGCAGTGTGGGACTAGACGGGGCCACGGATACGCAGTATTTT	CASSVGLDGATDTQYF
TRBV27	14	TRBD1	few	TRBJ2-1	TGTGCCAGCAGTTTAATCAGGGGGTACAATGAGCAGTTCTTC	CASSLIRGYNEQFF
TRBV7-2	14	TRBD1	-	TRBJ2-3	TGTGCCAGCAGCTCCCCCGGACAGGGGGCAACGCAGTATTTT	CASSSPGQGATQYF
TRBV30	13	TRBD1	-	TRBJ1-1	TGTGCCTGGAGTCAGGGGGCAATCACTGAAGCTTTCTTT	CAWSQGAITEAFF
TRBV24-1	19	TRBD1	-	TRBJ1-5	TGTGCCACCAGTGAGCTTCATCTCGGGACAGCTTATAGCAATCAGCCCCAGCATTTT	CATSELHLGTAYSNQPQHF
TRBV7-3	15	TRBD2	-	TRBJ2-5	TGTGCCAGCAGTCCCGGACTAGCGGGAGGTGAGACCCAGTACTTC	CASSPGLAGGETQYF
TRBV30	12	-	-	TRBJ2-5	TGTGCCTGGAGTCGAGGACAAGAGACCCAGTACTTC	CAWSRGQETQYF
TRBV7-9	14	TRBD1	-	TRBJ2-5	TGTGCCAGCAGCAAGGGGACAGGACAAGAGACCCAGTACTTC	CASSKGTGQETQYF
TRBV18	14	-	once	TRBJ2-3	TGTGCCAGCTCACCCTCGGGAAGCACAGATACGCAGTATTTT	CASSPSGSTDTQYF
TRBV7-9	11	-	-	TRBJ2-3	TGTGCCAGCAGCTTATCCGTTTCGCAGTATTTT	CASSLSVSQYF
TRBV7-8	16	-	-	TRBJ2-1	TGTGCCAGCAGCTTAGTGTTTGGCAATTTTTACAATGAGCAGTTCTTC	CASSLVFGNFYNEQFF
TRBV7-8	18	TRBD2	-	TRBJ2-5	TGTGCCAGCAGCTTAAGGGCCTGGACTAGCGGGGCCCAAGAGACCCAGTACTTC	CASSLRAWTSGAQETQYF
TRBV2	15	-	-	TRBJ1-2	TGTGCCAGCAGATTGGACAGTTTCAATTACTATGGCTACACCTTC	CASRLDSFNYYGYTF
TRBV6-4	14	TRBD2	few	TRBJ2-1	TGTGCCAGCAGTGAAGCGGGGGGGCACAATGAGCAGTTCTTC	CASSEAGGHNEQFF
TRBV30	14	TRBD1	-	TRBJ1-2	TGTGCCTGGAGTATAAGACCGGGACAGTCTGGCTACACCTTC	CAWSIRPGQSGYTF
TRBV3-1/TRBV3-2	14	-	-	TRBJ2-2	TGTGCCAGCAGCCAAGATAGGAACACCGGGGAGCTGTTTTTT	CASSQDRNTGELFF
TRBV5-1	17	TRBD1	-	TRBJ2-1	TGCGCCAGCAGCCCAAGGGGACAGAGAATGTACTACAATGAGCAGTTCTTC	CASSPRGQRMYYNEQFF
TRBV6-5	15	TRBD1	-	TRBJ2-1	TGTGCCAGCAGCCCCGACAGGGGCTCCTACAATGAGCAGTTCTTC	CASSPDRGSYNEQFF